This T cell receptor beta chain originates from a study of blood T cell repertoires in COVID-19. TCRdb's table, derived via immunoSEQ multiplex PCR, lists solely in-frame clones and lacks some. Of 150,000 to 180,000 clones listed, nearly 80% were seen once; the top ten hold 1.5% to 2%. In this sample, this clone turned up a few times. Trimming shortened V by 6 bases and J by 3 bases, and 11 bases separated the two germline ends. Looked up from germline, CDR1 is SQVTM and CDR2 is ANQGSEA. This CDR3 is built from 12 residues. The chain is built from TRBV29-1 and TRBJ2-5; a weak D match, TRBD1 (6 bases). The sequence was obtained from a man at least 80 years old with acute or convalescent COVID-19. The specimen sequenced was peripheral blood. CDR3 residues: CSVKQGEETQYF. In DNA, the CDR3 is TGCAGCGTGAAACAGGGAGAAGAGACCCAGTACTTC.